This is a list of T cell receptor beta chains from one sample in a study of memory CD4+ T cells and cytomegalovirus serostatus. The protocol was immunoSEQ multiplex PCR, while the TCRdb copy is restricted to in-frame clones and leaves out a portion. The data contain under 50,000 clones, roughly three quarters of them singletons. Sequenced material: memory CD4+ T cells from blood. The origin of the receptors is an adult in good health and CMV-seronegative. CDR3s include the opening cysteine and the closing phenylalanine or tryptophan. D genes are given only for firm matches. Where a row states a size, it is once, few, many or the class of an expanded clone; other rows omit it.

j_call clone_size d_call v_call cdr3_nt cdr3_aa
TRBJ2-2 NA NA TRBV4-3 TGCGCCAGCAGCCCGAGGAGGGGTCGGCGAGGCACCGGGGAGCTGTTTTTT CASSPRRGRRGTGELFF
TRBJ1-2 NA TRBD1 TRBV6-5 TGTGCCACCTTAGAGACAGGGGAAGGCTACACCTTC CATLETGEGYTF
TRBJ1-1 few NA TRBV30 TGTGCCTGGAGTGTACCGGAGACTGAAGCTTTCTTT CAWSVPETEAFF
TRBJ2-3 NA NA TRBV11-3 TGTGCCAGCAGCTTAGGAGGTACGACAGATACGCAGTATTTT CASSLGGTTDTQYF
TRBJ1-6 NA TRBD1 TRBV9 TGTGCCAGCAGCGTAGGGCCAGGGGGCTTAGATTCACCCCTCCACTTT CASSVGPGGLDSPLHF
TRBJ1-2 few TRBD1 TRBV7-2 TGTGCCAGTGAACAGGGGGGAGGGCCCTATGGCTACACCTTC CASEQGGGPYGYTF
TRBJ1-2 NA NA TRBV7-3 TGTGCCAGCAGCTTAGACAATAACTATGGCTACACCTTC CASSLDNNYGYTF
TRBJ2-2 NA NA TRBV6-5 TGTGCCAGCAGACTCCAGGGAGCGAACACCGGGGAGCTGTTTTTT CASRLQGANTGELFF
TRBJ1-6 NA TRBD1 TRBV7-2 TGTGCCAGCAGCCCCGGGACAGGTTATAATTCACCCCTCCACTTT CASSPGTGYNSPLHF
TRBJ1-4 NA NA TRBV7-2 TGTGCCAGCAGCCAAAATGAAAAACTGTTTTTT CASSQNEKLFF
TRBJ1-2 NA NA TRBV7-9 TGTGCCAGCAGAACCGGGACACCTGGAGGTGGCTACACCTTC CASRTGTPGGGYTF
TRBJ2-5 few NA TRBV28 TGTGCCAGCAGTCCCCCCGGACTAAGCCAAGAGACCCAGTACTTC CASSPPGLSQETQYF
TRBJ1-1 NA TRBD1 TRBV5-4 TGTGCCAGCAGCTTGGATGCCGGGACAGGCGCCTTAAGGGAGGCTTTCTTT CASSLDAGTGALREAFF
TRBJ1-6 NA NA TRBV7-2 TGTGCCAGCAGCTCGGGACTGTATAATTCACCCCTCCACTTT CASSSGLYNSPLHF
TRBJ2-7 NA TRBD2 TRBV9 TGTGCCAGCAGCGTAGATGCGGGGGTAGACTACGAGCAGTACTTC CASSVDAGVDYEQYF
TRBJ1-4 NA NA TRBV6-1 TGTGCCAGCGAAGGACAGTCTAATGAAAAACTGTTTTTT CASEGQSNEKLFF
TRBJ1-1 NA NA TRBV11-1 TGTGCCAGCAGCTTTGGGGTTGGTTATGACACTGAAGCTTTCTTT CASSFGVGYDTEAFF
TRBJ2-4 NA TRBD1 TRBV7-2 TGTGCCAGCAGCCGGACCTCTGGACAGGGAGGAATTCAGTACTTC CASSRTSGQGGIQYF
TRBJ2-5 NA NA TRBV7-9 TGTGCCAGCAGCATGGGTGCAGGAAGAGAGACCCAGTACTTC CASSMGAGRETQYF
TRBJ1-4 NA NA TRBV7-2 TGTGCCAGCAGCTTAGACAGAAACGAAAAACTGTTTTTT CASSLDRNEKLFF
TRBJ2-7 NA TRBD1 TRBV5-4 TGTGCCAGCAGCGCCGTAGCCGGGACAGGGGGGTCCTACGAGCAGTACTTC CASSAVAGTGGSYEQYF
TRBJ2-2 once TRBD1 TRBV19 TGTGCCAGGGTACCGGGACAGGTGGGGACCGGGGAGCTGTTTTTT CARVPGQVGTGELFF
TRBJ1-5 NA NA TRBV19 TGTGCCAGTAGTATAGCTCTCGGACAGAGAACCCATCAGCCCCAGCATTTT CASSIALGQRTHQPQHF
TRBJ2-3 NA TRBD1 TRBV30 TGTGCCGGGACAGGGGCGCGCACAGATACGCAGTATTTT CAGTGARTDTQYF
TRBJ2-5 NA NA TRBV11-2 TGTGCCAGCAGCTTTTGGCGGGTAGAAGGGACCCAGTACTTC CASSFWRVEGTQYF
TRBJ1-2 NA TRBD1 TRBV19 TGTGCCAGTAGTCCCGGACAGGGGGCGGGCGGCTACACCTTC CASSPGQGAGGYTF
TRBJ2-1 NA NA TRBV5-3 TGTGCCAGAAGCTCGCTGGACGGTCTCTACAATGAGCAGTTCTTC CARSSLDGLYNEQFF
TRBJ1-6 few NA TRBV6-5 TGTGCCAGCAGGCGGACACCCTATAATTCACCCCTCCACTTT CASRRTPYNSPLHF
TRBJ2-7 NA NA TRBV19 TGTGCCAGTAGTATAGGACAGGTAGTGGGCGTATCGGGCGAGCAGTACTTC CASSIGQVVGVSGEQYF
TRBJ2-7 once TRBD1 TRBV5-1 TGCGCCAGCAGCTGGATGGAGGGGCGGACAGGGCATCTTACCTACGAGCAGTACTTC CASSWMEGRTGHLTYEQYF
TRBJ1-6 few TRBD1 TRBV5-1 TGCGCCAGCGGAAACAGGGGTAGTTCACCCCTCCACTTT CASGNRGSSPLHF
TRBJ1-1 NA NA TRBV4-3 TGCGCCAGCAGTGGGACACGGGCTAACACTGAAGCTTTCTTT CASSGTRANTEAFF
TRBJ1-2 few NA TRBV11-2 TGTGCCAGCAGCTCTACAGGGTACAACTATGGCTACACCTTC CASSSTGYNYGYTF
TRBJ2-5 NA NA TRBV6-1 TGTGCCAGCAGGGGCCAAATCGGAGAGACCCAGTACTTC CASRGQIGETQYF
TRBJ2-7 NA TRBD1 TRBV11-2 TGTGCCAGCAGCTCACTCCGGGACAGGGGGACAGTGCAGTACTTC CASSSLRDRGTVQYF
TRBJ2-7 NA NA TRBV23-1 TGCGCCAGCAGTCAAGTTAATTTTCGAGTCACATACTACGAGCAGTACTTC CASSQVNFRVTYYEQYF
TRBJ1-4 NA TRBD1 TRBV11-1 TGTGCCAGCAGCTTTGACAGGGGAATCCGCGCAACTAATGAAAAACTGTTTTTT CASSFDRGIRATNEKLFF
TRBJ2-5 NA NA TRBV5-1 TGCGCCAGCAGCTTTGGGGGGGAGACCCAGTACTTC CASSFGGETQYF
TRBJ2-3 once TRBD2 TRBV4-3 TGCGCCAGCAGCCAAGACTTTCCCCTAACGGGGGGGGCGGATACGCAGTATTTT CASSQDFPLTGGADTQYF
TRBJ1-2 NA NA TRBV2 TGTGCCAGCAGTCCAGGTACCTATGGCTACACCTTC CASSPGTYGYTF
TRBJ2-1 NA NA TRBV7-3 TGTGCCAGCAGCCCCCAAGGGAGCGGATACTACAATGAGCAGTTCTTC CASSPQGSGYYNEQFF
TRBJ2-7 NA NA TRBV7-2 TGTGCCAGCAGCTTATTTCCGCAGGACTCCTACGAGCAGTACTTC CASSLFPQDSYEQYF
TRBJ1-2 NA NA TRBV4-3 TGCGCCAGCAGCCCCGGAATGGGTAGGATCGGCTATGGCTACACCTTC CASSPGMGRIGYGYTF
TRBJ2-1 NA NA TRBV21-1 TGTGCCAGCCCGAGAGGGGGCTCCTACAATGAGCAGTTCTTC CASPRGGSYNEQFF
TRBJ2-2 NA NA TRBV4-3 TGCGCCAGCAGCCAAGATTCCGGCCCCAACACCGGGGAGCTGTTTTTT CASSQDSGPNTGELFF
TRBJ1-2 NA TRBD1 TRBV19 TGTGCCAGTAGTACCTCGACAGGGAACTATGGCTACACCTTC CASSTSTGNYGYTF
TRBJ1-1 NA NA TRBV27 TGTGCCACCTTAGAGCGGGGGAGATTTTACACTGAAGCTTTCTTT CATLERGRFYTEAFF
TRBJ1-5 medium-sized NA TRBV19 TGTGCCAGTAAATGGGGGCTCCATAGCAATCAGCCCCAGCATTTT CASKWGLHSNQPQHF
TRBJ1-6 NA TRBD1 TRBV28 TGTGCCAGCAGTCAAATGAGGACAGGGCGAGGCTCACCCCTCCACTTT CASSQMRTGRGSPLHF
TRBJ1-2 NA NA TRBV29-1 TGCAGCGTTGAAAGCGGGCCCTATGGCTACACCTTC CSVESGPYGYTF
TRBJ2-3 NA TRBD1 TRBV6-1 TGTGCCAGCAGTGAAAGGGACAGGGTGGGAAATACGCAGTATTTT CASSERDRVGNTQYF